These 14 T cell receptor beta chains were sequenced from one sample in a study of T cells after yellow fever vaccination. TCRdb passed the 5' RACE reads through MiXCR, listing each CDR3 protein once. Among 4,500 to 6,000 distinct CDR3 sequences listed, under 8.5% were seen once. The sequenced sample was PBMCs, either bulk or a sorted T-cell subset (CD4+, CD8+, memory, or dextramer-sorted; not recorded which), obtained more than 13 days after the first yellow fever vaccination. The receptors were sampled from a young man who received the YFV17D yellow fever vaccine.

This clonotype was detected ten times or more. The chain uses TRBV4-2 and TRBJ2-5; TRBD2 agrees at 9 bases. The J segment lost 2 bases and the V segment lost 0 bases, leaving 7 bases of the junction unmatched. The CDR3 covers 17 residues. The germline gives CDR1 LGHNA, CDR2 YNFKEQ. The CDR3 protein is CASSQDPSGVLQETQYF. The CDR3 coding sequence is TGTGCCAGCAGCCAAGATCCTAGCGGGGTACTACAAGAGACCCAGTACTTC.

This clonotype has at least ten counts. This chain connects TRBV5-1 to TRBJ1-1, with D unclear. V lost 0 bases, J lost 4 bases, and 4 bases lay in between. The CDR3 loop spans 12 amino acids. Germline assignment: CDR1 SGHRS and CDR2 YFSETQ. This chain's CDR3 is CASSLGSTEAFF. The CDR3 nucleotides read TGCGCCAGCAGCTTGGGTAGCACTGAAGCTTTCTTT.

In this sample, this clonotype turned up many times. V usage is TRBV7-8 and J usage is TRBJ2-7, with 10 bases that match TRBD1. Germline loops: CDR1 SGHVS, CDR2 FQNEAQ. V trimming: 5 bases; J trimming: 4 bases; junction bases outside the gene matches: 8. This CDR3 comprises 15 residues. The CDR3 region has the DNA TGTGCCAGCAGCCTGGACAGGGGGTTAACGTACGAGCAGTACGTC. It specifies CASSLDRGLTYEQYV.

The table lists this clonotype with many counts. The chain is built from TRBV5-1 and TRBJ2-2; 12 nucleotides align to TRBD2. Looked up from germline, CDR1 is SGHRS and CDR2 is YFSETQ. After removal of 4 bases from V and 4 bases from J, the junction contained 8 bases not matched to a gene. This CDR3 is built from 17 residues. The CDR3 sequence is CASSGLAGGPFTGELFF. DNA for the CDR3: TGCGCCAGCAGCGGGCTAGCGGGGGGGCCGTTCACCGGGGAGCTGTTTTTT.

This clonotype was observed at least ten times. The rearrangement joins TRBV12-3 or TRBV12-4 to TRBJ2-7; 13 bases line up with TRBD2. V was clipped by 7 bases and J by 6 bases; unmatched bases: 6. The CDR3 is 14 residues long. CDR3 nucleotide sequence: TGTGCCAGCACCTTGACTAGCGGGGGGCTCGAGCAGTACTTC. It encodes CASTLTSGGLEQYF.

The chain uses TRBV4-3 and TRBJ2-5, with TRBD2 identical over 10 bases. Germline lookup yields CDR1 LGHNA and CDR2 YSLEER. Trimming took 1 base from V and 5 from J; bases not matched to a gene: 10. The CDR3 totals 17 residues. The chain's CDR3 is CASSQVFSGGAAETQYF. The CDR3, as DNA: TGCGCCAGCAGCCAAGTCTTCAGCGGGGGGGCCGCTGAGACCCAGTACTTC.

The table lists this clonotype with many counts. The V gene is TRBV18, the J gene TRBJ1-2; D is perhaps TRBD1 (5 bases). Germline CDR1 and CDR2: KGHSH and LQKENI. The CDR3 runs to 17 residues. The ends were cut back, 4 bases at V and 0 bases at J, with 18 bases in the middle. The CDR3 here is CASSRGPSPSANYGYTF. The CDR3 bases are TGTGCCAGCTCACGGGGACCTTCACCGTCGGCTAACTATGGCTACACCTTC.

This clonotype has ten or more counts. The J gene is TRBJ1-4, the V gene TRBV5-6; D possibly corresponds to TRBD1 (5 bases). CDR3 length equals 14 residues. V was clipped by 1 base and J by 7 bases, with 11 bases between them. Germline-derived CDR1 and CDR2 are SGHDT and YYEEEE. CDR3 sequence: CASSLTGEGEKLFF. The CDR3 DNA reads as TGTGCCAGCAGCTTGACGGGGGAGGGTGAAAAACTGTTTTTT.

There are many counts of this clonotype. This chain links TRBV2 with TRBJ2-3; 14 positions match TRBD2. Germline V gives CDR1 SNHLY, CDR2 FYNNEI. The trim removed 8 bases at V and 6 bases at J, leaving 16 bases unmatched. This CDR3 contains 18 residues. Written as DNA, the CDR3 is TGTGCCAGCGCTGGGACTAGCGGGGGATACACGGTACACGATACGCAGTATTTT. Translating it yields CASAGTSGGYTVHDTQYF.

Ten or more counts support this clonotype. The chain joins TRBV28 to TRBJ1-6; D gene uncertain. Trimming took 3 bases from V and 2 from J, leaving 11 bases between them. Germline V gives CDR1 MDHEN, CDR2 SYDVKM. CDR3 size: 16 residues. CDR3 DNA sequence: TGTGCCAGCAGTTTCCCCCAGACGACCTATAATTCACCCCTCCACTTT. It is translated as CASSFPQTTYNSPLHF. Full variable domain (rest looked up from reference TRBV28 and TRBJ1-6): DVKVTQSSRYLVKRTGEKVFLECVQDMDHENMFWYRQDPGLGLRLIYFSYDVKMKEKGDIPEGYSVSREKKERFSLILESASTNQTSMYLCASSFPQTTYNSPLHFGNGTRLTVT.

This clonotype occurred many times. The CDR3 here is CASSEGPVSYEQYF. The CDR3, as DNA: TGCGCCAGCAGTGAGGGGCCAGTCTCCTACGAGCAGTACTTC. The rearrangement links TRBV10-1 to TRBJ2-7, with D hard to call. Trimming cost V 2 bases and J 0 bases, with 8 bases left between them. The CDR3 is made up of 14 amino acids. Germline V gives CDR1 WNHNN, CDR2 SYGVQD (reference sequence).

In its sample, this clonotype was seen many times. This rearrangement joins TRBV24-1 to TRBJ2-3; the D call may be TRBD1 or TRBD2 (5 bases each). Looked up from germline, CDR1 is KGHDR and CDR2 is SFDVKD. The length of the CDR3 is 18 residues. Trimming cost V 3 bases and J 2 bases, with 20 bases left between them. CDR3 nucleotide sequence: TGTGCCACCAGTGATCTAGCTAGTGTAGGGGCCGTCACAGATACGCAGTATTTT. Protein sequence: CATSDLASVGAVTDTQYF.

This clonotype was seen at least ten times. CDR3 DNA: TGCGCCAGCAGCCCCCGGGGAGCCGAGCAGTACTTC. Its protein is CASSPRGAEQYF. The rearrangement joins TRBV4-1 to TRBJ2-7; D possibly corresponds to TRBD2 (5 bases). Germline V CDR1 and CDR2: MGHRA, YSYEKL. This CDR3 contains 12 residues. Trimming left V 4 bases short and J 6 bases short, with 10 bases between.

In its sample, this clonotype was seen many times. This chain links TRBV12-3 or TRBV12-4 with TRBJ1-3, with a tentative D call TRBD1 (5 bases). V was trimmed by 3 bases and J by 3 bases, leaving 15 bases between them. The CDR3 runs 16 residues. In DNA, the CDR3 is TGTGCCAGCAGTTTGCTGGGGGATAAGGTTGGAAACACCATATATTTT. Translated, it gives CASSLLGDKVGNTIYF.